This T cell receptor beta chain is from a study of early T cells in non-severe SARS-CoV-2 infection. Study background: Unsorted whole blood bulk RNA was sequenced, with unpaired chains.

This CDR3 region has 18 residues. V shed 6 bases, J shed 5 bases, and the junction held 20 bases outside the gene matches. CDR1 and CDR2 from the germline V gene are SGHRS and YFSETQ. This clonotype appeared a few times. TCRdb re-derived calls from the 5' RACE reads in MiXCR, one entry per CDR3 protein. Here the sample spans about 35,000 distinct CDR3 sequences, around 6% being singletons. The TCR was taken from an adult who was a healthcare worker with PCR-confirmed SARS-CoV-2 infection or an uninfected control (not recorded which). Here the sequenced sample was whole blood, taken at baseline. The rearrangement links TRBV5-1 to TRBJ2-1; 7 bases agree with TRBD2. CDR3 region: CASKGRDYHESLDNEQFF. The DNA for the CDR3 is TGCGCCAGCAAGGGACGGGACTACCACGAAAGTTTGGACAATGAGCAGTTCTTC.